This TCR beta chain appears in the sequencing data of a study of CD4 T cells in relation to SARS-CoV-2 and coronaviruses. Study-level information: PBMCs were cultured with antigen for over 8 days before TCR beta sequencing. Crossreactive spike epitopes shared across donors were mapped to their HLA restriction.

Generated by immunoSEQ multiplex PCR, the TCRdb table keeps only in-frame clones and is missing some. The table includes 25,000 to 30,000 clones, 76% detected once. Germline trimming cut 4 bases from V and 7 bases from J; bases unmatched to any gene: 6. The CDR3 contains 15 residues. Germline CDR1 and CDR2: SGDLS and YYNGEE. Unexposed donor CD4+ T cells date from 2011-2018, before the COVID-19 pandemic. After ten to eleven days of culture, CD4+ T cells were isolated. For this clone: What it binds is not known.

The specimen was CD4+ T cells from PBMCs, cultured in vitro. This chain connects TRBV9 to TRBJ1-4; 11 positions match TRBD1. The source of this sequence is a human donor in good health. The CDR3 region is CASSLTGTGGEKLFF. Here the CDR3 DNA reads TGTGCCAGCAGCCTTACCGGGACAGGGGGTGAAAAACTGTTTTTT. Full variable domain (remainder filled in from reference TRBV9 and TRBJ1-4): DSGVTQTPKHLITATGQRVTLRCSPRSGDLSVYWYQQSLDQGLQFLIQYYNGEERAKGNILERFSAQQFPDLHSELNLSSLELGDSALYFCASSLTGTGGEKLFFGSGTQLSVL.